These 24 T cell receptor beta chains came from one sample sequenced in a study of cytomegalovirus exposure and HLA in healthy donors. The PCR made use of 60 Vbeta and 13 Jbeta primers. Sequencing used immunoSEQ multiplex PCR; TCRdb keeps in-frame clones, though not all of them. The table shows around 130,000 clones, with roughly 79% occurring only once. Input material: PBMCs. These receptor sequences come from a man between 18 and 29 years old in good health and CMV-seronegative.

The DNA of the CDR3 is TGTGCTAGTGGTTTGGTATCTCCTGGAAACACCATATATTTT. It codes for CASGLVSPGNTIYF. The chain carries TRBV12-5 and TRBJ1-3; D is unclear. CDR1 and CDR2 from the germline V gene are LGHNT and FRNRAP. This CDR3 is built from 14 residues. With 0 bases removed from V and 2 bases from J, the gap between germline ends came to 5 bases.

This clone was seen a few times. The chain recombines TRBV2 with TRBJ2-3, with D hard to call. The germline V gene has CDR1 SNHLY and CDR2 FYNNEI. The CDR3 loop spans 14 amino acids. Trimming cost V 1 base and J 8 bases, with 13 bases left between them. Here the CDR3 reads CASSEGLAVATQYF. As DNA, the CDR3 is TGTGCCAGCAGTGAAGGTTTGGCGGTGGCTACGCAGTATTTT.

V is TRBV6-5 and J is TRBJ1-2; the D is unclear. Germline V CDR1 and CDR2: MNHEY, SVGAGI. Trimming left V 6 bases short and J 8 bases short, with 22 bases between. The length of the CDR3 is 15 residues. The DNA for the CDR3 is TGTGCCAGCAGAGTAGACACCCAAGCCCTTCGAGGCTACACCTTC. Translating gives CASRVDTQALRGYTF.

This clone was seen just once. This chain uses TRBV5-6 with TRBJ1-2; no clear D. Germline CDR1 reads SGHDT; CDR2 reads YYEEEE. This CDR3 is 13 amino acids long. V was clipped by 4 bases and J by 6 bases, with 13 bases between them. The CDR3 DNA is TGTGCCAGCAGCCCGGACGGAGGCCATGGCTACACCTTC. Its translation: CASSPDGGHGYTF. Full variable domain (missing parts from reference TRBV5-6 and TRBJ1-2): DAGVTQSPTHLIKTRGQQVTLRCSPKSGHDTVSWYQQALGQGPQFIFQYYEEEERQRGNFPDRFSGHQFPNYSSELNVNALLLGDSALYLCASSPDGGHGYTFGSGTRLTVV.

In nucleotides, the CDR3 is TGTGCCACCAGCAGAGAATCCCGGAACACTGAAGCTTTCTTT. Protein sequence: CATSRESRNTEAFF. The chain combines TRBV15 with TRBJ1-1; D remains ambiguous. The CDR3 consists of 14 residues. Germline V gene data show CDR1 as LNHNV and CDR2 as YYDKDF (reference sequence). V gave up 0 bases and J gave up 1 base, with 6 bases separating them.

V usage is TRBV30 and J usage is TRBJ2-1; the match to TRBD2 covers 10 bases. With 3 bases clipped from V and 14 bases from J, the junction kept 7 bases outside the gene matches. This CDR3 region has 12 residues. Per the germline V gene, CDR1 is GTSNPN and CDR2 is SVGIG (reference sequence). The CDR3 reads CAWSATSGPKFF. The CDR3 region has the DNA TGTGCCTGGAGCGCGACTAGCGGGCCCAAGTTCTTC.

With respect to this clone: Sequence at one end of the junction differs from germline and may be a read error. The chain couples TRBV28 to TRBJ1-1; D unclear. The CDR3 sequence is 11 residues long. The germline gives CDR1 MDHEN, CDR2 SYDVKM. DNA of the CDR3: TGTGCGAGCACCGTGAGCACTGAAGCTTTCTTT. It codes for CASTVSTEAFF.

The chain recombines TRBV7-9 with TRBJ2-7, with TRBD1 identical over 7 bases. The CDR3 extends over 13 amino acids. Germline V gene sequence: CDR1 SEHNR, CDR2 FQNEAQ (reference sequence). The V and J ends lost 3 bases and 3 bases, in that order; junction bases with no gene match: 2. This CDR3 reads CASSFTGVYEQYF. The CDR3 nucleotides read TGTGCCAGCAGCTTCACAGGGGTCTACGAGCAGTACTTC.

This chain joins TRBV5-4 and TRBJ1-6, with TRBD1 as a possible D gene (6 bases). The CDR3 has 16 amino acids. Germline V gene lookup returns CDR1 SGHNT and CDR2 YYREEE (reference sequence). Trimming cost V 4 bases and J 7 bases, with 18 bases left between them. The CDR3 DNA reads TGTGCCAGCAGCCAAGGACAGAAAAACGTGAATTCACCCCTCCACTTT. The encoded protein is CASSQGQKNVNSPLHF. The complete variable domain, with remaining parts taken from reference TRBV5-4 and TRBJ1-6, reads ETGVTQSPTHLIKTRGQQVTLRCSSQSGHNTVSWYQQALGQGPQFIFQYYREEENGRGNFPPRFSGLQFPNYSSELNVNALELDDSALYLCASSQGQKNVNSPLHFGNGTRLTVT.

J is TRBJ2-3 and V is TRBV4-1; TRBD2 agrees at 9 bases. This CDR3 spans 16 amino acids. Germline-derived CDR1 and CDR2 are MGHRA and YSYEKL. The V and J ends lost 4 bases and 4 bases, in that order; junction bases with no gene match: 9. Here the CDR3 reads CASSPLLAGSADTQYF. CDR3 nucleotide sequence: TGCGCCAGCAGCCCCCTTCTAGCGGGGAGCGCAGATACGCAGTATTTT.

This rearrangement joins TRBV6-4 to TRBJ2-7; 9 nucleotides agree with TRBD1. After removal of 3 bases from V and 5 bases from J, the junction contained 8 bases not matched to a gene. CDR1 is MRHNA and CDR2 is SNTAGT in the germline V gene. This CDR3 contains 15 residues. The CDR3 here is CASSERGQGIDEQYF. DNA for the CDR3: TGTGCCAGCAGTGAAAGGGGACAGGGTATAGACGAGCAGTACTTC.

The chain recombines TRBV27 with TRBJ1-1; 7 bases fit TRBD1. After removal of 3 bases from V and 4 bases from J, the junction contained 2 bases not matched to a gene. The CDR3 extends over 13 amino acids. CDR1 is MNHEY and CDR2 is SMNVEV in the germline V gene (reference sequence). Here the CDR3 DNA reads TGTGCCAGCAGTTTTCAGGGGGGCACTGAAGCTTTCTTT. Protein sequence: CASSFQGGTEAFF.

This chain joins TRBV5-1 and TRBJ1-6, with 8 bases matching TRBD1. Germline V gives CDR1 SGHRS, CDR2 YFSETQ. The CDR3 contains 20 residues. Trimming removed 1 base from V and 7 bases from J; junction bases left unmatched: 19. CDR3 in DNA: TGCGCCAGCAGCTTGTTTTTCGGACAAGCAGGGGGCGTTTCCAATTCACCCCTCCACTTT. This encodes CASSLFFGQAGGVSNSPLHF.

The chain couples TRBV19 to TRBJ1-5; no definite D call. V was trimmed by 1 base and J by 2 bases, leaving 12 bases between them. This CDR3 has 16 residues. Germline-derived CDR1 and CDR2 are LNHDA and SQIVND (reference sequence). As DNA, the CDR3 is TGTGCCAGTAGTATAGGTAGAGGGTGGGGCAATCAGCCCCAGCATTTT. Amino acid sequence: CASSIGRGWGNQPQHF.

V is TRBV27 and J is TRBJ1-5, with D tentatively TRBD1 (5 bases). Germline V CDR1 and CDR2: MNHEY, SMNVEV (reference sequence). V was cut by 7 bases and J by 0 bases, with 7 bases left in between. The CDR3 runs to 13 residues. CDR3 sequence (DNA): TGTGCCAGCACTCAGGGTAGCAATCAGCCCCAGCATTTT. Translating it yields CASTQGSNQPQHF.

This sequence joins TRBV29-1 and TRBJ2-3; D may be TRBD2 (7 bases). From germline, CDR1 is SQVTM and CDR2 ANQGSEA. V lost 5 bases to trimming and J lost 2 bases, with 17 bases between them. The CDR3 has 15 residues. The CDR3 reads CSVRDGGRPTDTQYF. In nucleotides, the CDR3 is TGCAGCGTTCGGGACGGGGGGCGACCCACAGATACGCAGTATTTT.

This chain uses TRBV30 with TRBJ1-4; 9 nucleotides match TRBD1. The V gene end was trimmed by 6 bases and the J gene end by 2 bases; junction bases not matched to a gene: 10. The CDR3 spans 16 residues. Germline CDR1 is GTSNPN and CDR2 is SVGIG (reference sequence). The CDR3 protein is CACGTGILVTNEKLFF. In DNA form, the CDR3 reads TGTGCCTGCGGGACAGGGATTCTTGTTACTAATGAAAAACTGTTTTTT.

The rearrangement joins TRBV5-8 to TRBJ1-2; no firm D call. V was trimmed by 0 bases and J by 1 base, leaving 7 bases between them. The germline gives CDR1 SGHTS, CDR2 YDEGEE. This CDR3 region has 14 residues. The CDR3 bases are TGTGCCAGCAGCTTGGTTCGGGTTAACTATGGCTACACCTTC. Amino acids: CASSLVRVNYGYTF.

The rearrangement uses TRBV15 and TRBJ2-5; D remains unclear. Germline assignment: CDR1 LNHNV and CDR2 YYDKDF (reference sequence). The V end lost 0 bases, the J end lost 3 bases, and 8 bases lay between the germline ends. The CDR3 is 14 residues long. CDR3 residues: CATSRETVEETQYF. As DNA, the CDR3 is TGTGCCACCAGCAGAGAGACTGTCGAAGAGACCCAGTACTTC.

The chain couples TRBV11-3 to TRBJ1-1, with 8 bases matching TRBD1. This CDR3 comprises 13 residues. Germline V gene data show CDR1 as SGHNT and CDR2 as YENEEA. The trim removed 4 bases at V and 5 bases at J, leaving 3 bases unmatched. Here the CDR3 DNA reads TGTGCCAGCAGCTCCCGGACAGGGACTGAAGCTTTCTTT. This translates into CASSSRTGTEAFF.

V gene TRBV6-5 combines with J gene TRBJ2-7; maybe TRBD1 (5 bases). Trimming took 5 bases from V and 0 from J, leaving 11 bases between them. Germline V lookup: CDR1 MNHEY, CDR2 SVGAGI. This CDR3 is 14 amino acids long. In DNA form, the CDR3 reads TGTGCCAGCAGTGCGGACATAAGCTCCTACGAGCAGTACTTC. This codes for CASSADISSYEQYF.

The V and J genes are TRBV9 and TRBJ1-3; TRBD1 is a possible D gene (6 bases). Per the germline V gene, CDR1 is SGDLS and CDR2 is YYNGEE. This CDR3 is 15 amino acids long. Trimming left V 2 bases short and J 4 bases short, with 13 bases between. The CDR3 DNA is TGTGCCAGCAGCGTCGCACAGGGTAACGGAAACACCATATATTTT. Protein product: CASSVAQGNGNTIYF. Supplemented by reference TRBV9 and TRBJ1-3, the full variable domain reads DSGVTQTPKHLITATGQRVTLRCSPRSGDLSVYWYQQSLDQGLQFLIQYYNGEERAKGNILERFSAQQFPDLHSELNLSSLELGDSALYFCASSVAQGNGNTIYFGEGSWLTVV.

The chain employs TRBV14 and TRBJ1-2; tentative D call: TRBD1 (5 bases). V was pared by 0 bases and J by 0 bases, with 14 bases between. The CDR3 is 17 amino acids. Germline CDR1 SGHDN, CDR2 FVKESK. CDR3 coding DNA: TGTGCCAGCAGCCAAGATCTTTCGGGGGATCCTAACTATGGCTACACCTTC. Protein product: CASSQDLSGDPNYGYTF. The full variable domain, with the rest looked up from reference TRBV14 and TRBJ1-2, is EAGVTQFPSHSVIEKGQTVTLRCDPISGHDNLYWYRRVMGKEIKFLLHFVKESKQDESGMPNNRFLAERTGGTYSTLKVQPAELEDSGVYFCASSQDLSGDPNYGYTFGSGTRLTVV.

The V and J genes are TRBV7-2 and TRBJ2-1, with 9 positions matching TRBD1. Germline-derived CDR1 and CDR2 are SGHTA and FQGNSA. With V trimmed by 6 bases and J by 7 bases, 10 bases remained unmatched. The CDR3 has 15 amino acids. The CDR3 protein is CASRWTGQGFNEQFF. The DNA for the CDR3 is TGTGCCAGCAGATGGACGGGACAGGGTTTTAATGAGCAGTTCTTC.